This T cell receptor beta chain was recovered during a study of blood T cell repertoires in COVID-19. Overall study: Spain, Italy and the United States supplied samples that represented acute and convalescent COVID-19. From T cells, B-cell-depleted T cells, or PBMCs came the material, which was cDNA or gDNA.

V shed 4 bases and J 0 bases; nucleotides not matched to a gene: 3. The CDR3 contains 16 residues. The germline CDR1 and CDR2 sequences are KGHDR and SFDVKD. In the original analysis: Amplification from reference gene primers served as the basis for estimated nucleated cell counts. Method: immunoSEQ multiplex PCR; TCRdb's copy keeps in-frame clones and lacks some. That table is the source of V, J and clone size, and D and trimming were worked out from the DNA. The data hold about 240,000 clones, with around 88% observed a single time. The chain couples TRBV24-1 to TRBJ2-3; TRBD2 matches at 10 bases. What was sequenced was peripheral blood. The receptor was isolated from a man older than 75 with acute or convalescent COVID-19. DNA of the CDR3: TGTGCCACCAGTGACAGCGGGGGGGGGAGCACAGATACGCAGTATTTT. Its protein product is CATSDSGGGSTDTQYF.